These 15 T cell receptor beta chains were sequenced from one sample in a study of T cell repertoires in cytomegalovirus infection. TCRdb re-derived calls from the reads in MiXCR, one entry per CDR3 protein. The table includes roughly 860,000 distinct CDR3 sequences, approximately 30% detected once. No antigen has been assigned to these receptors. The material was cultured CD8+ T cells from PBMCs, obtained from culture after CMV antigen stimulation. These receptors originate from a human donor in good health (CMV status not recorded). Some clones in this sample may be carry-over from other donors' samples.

CDR3 region: CASSQSRRLNTEAFF. The CDR3 DNA is TGCGCCAGCAGTCAATCGCGGCGGTTGAACACTGAAGCTTTCTTT. The chain employs TRBV23-1 and TRBJ1-1; the D is unclear. TRBV23-1 is assigned to the ORF class and has an uncertain function. Trimming took off 0 bases at V and 0 bases at J, with 8 bases between the two ends. The CDR3 contains 15 residues.

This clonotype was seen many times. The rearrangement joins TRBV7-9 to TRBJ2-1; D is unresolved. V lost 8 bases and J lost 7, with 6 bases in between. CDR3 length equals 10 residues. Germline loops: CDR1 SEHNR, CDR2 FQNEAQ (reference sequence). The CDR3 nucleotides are TGTGCCAGCTCGACTAATGAGCAGTTCTTC. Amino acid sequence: CASSTNEQFF.

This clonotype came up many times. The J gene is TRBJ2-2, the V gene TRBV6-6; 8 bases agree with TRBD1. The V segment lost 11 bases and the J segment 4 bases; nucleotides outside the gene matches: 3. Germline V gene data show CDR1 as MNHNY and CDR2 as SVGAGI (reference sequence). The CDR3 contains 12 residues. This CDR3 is CASGGVTGELFF. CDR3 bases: TGTGCCTCAGGGGGCGTCACCGGGGAGCTGTTTTTT.

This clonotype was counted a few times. The CDR3 loop is CASTLSRRGSGANVLTF. In DNA form, the CDR3 reads TGTGCCAGCACCCTCTCTCGAAGGGGCTCTGGGGCCAACGTCCTGACTTTC. J is TRBJ2-6 and V is TRBV28; a weak D match, TRBD1 (5 bases). Germline-derived CDR1 and CDR2 are MDHEN and SYDVKM. The CDR3 contains 17 residues. V dropped 7 bases and J dropped 0 bases, with 16 bases sitting between them.

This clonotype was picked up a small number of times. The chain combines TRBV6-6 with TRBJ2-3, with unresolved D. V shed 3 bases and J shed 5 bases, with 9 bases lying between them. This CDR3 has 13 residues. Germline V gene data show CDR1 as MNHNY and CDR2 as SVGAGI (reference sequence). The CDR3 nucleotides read TGTGCCAGCAGTTATACACGGATAGATACGCAGTATTTT. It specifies CASSYTRIDTQYF.

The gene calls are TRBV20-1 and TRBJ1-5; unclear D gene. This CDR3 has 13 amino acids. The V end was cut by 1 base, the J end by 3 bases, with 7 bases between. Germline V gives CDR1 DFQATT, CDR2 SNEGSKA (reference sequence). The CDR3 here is CSARAGFNQPQHF. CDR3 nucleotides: TGCAGTGCTAGAGCGGGCTTCAATCAGCCCCAGCATTTT.

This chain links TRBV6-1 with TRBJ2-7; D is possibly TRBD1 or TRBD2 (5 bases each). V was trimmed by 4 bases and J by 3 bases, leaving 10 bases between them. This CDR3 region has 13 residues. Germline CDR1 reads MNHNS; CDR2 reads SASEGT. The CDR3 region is CASSGDPGYEQYV. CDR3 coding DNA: TGTGCCAGCAGTGGGGACCCGGGCTACGAGCAGTACGTC.

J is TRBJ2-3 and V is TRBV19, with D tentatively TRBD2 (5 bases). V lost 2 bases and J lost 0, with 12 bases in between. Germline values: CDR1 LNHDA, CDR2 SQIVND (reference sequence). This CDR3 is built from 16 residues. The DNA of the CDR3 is TGTGCCAGTAGTATAAGGGCGGGCCCCAGCACAGATACGCAGTATTTT. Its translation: CASSIRAGPSTDTQYF. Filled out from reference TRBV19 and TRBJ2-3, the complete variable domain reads DGGITQSPKYLFRKEGQNVTLSCEQNLNHDAMYWYRQDPGQGLRLIYYSQIVNDFQKGDIAEGYSVSREKKESFPLTVTSAQKNPTAFYLCASSIRAGPSTDTQYFGPGTRLTVL.

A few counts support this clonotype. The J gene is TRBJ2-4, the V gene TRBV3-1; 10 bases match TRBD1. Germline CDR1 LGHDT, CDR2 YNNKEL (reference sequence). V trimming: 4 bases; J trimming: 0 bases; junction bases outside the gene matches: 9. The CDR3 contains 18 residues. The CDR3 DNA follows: TGTGCCAGCAGCCCCCGTGACAGGGGGCCACTAGCCAAAAACATTCAGTACTTC. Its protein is CASSPRDRGPLAKNIQYF.

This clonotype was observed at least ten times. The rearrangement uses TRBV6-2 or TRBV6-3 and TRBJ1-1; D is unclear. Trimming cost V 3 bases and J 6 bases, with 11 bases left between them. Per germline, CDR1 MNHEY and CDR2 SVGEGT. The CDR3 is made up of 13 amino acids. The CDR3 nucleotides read TGTGCCAGCAGTTATGGGAGGGTCGCTGAAGCTTTCTTT. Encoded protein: CASSYGRVAEAFF.

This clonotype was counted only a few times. The DNA for the CDR3 is TGTGCCAGCAGCCAAGGGATAGCGAGGACCTACGAGCAGTACTTC. It specifies CASSQGIARTYEQYF. The chain couples TRBV3-1 to TRBJ2-7; the D gene is possibly TRBD2 (5 bases). Germline-derived CDR1 and CDR2 are LGHDT and YNNKEL (reference sequence). CDR3 length equals 15 residues. Trimming took off 1 base at V and 2 bases at J, with 12 bases between the two ends.

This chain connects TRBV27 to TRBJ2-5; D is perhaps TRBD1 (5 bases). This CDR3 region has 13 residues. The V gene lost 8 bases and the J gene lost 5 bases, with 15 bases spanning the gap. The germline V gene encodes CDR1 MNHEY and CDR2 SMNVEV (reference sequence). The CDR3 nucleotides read TGTGCCAGCGTGAAACGCCAGGGTGAGACCCAGTACTTC. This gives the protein CASVKRQGETQYF.

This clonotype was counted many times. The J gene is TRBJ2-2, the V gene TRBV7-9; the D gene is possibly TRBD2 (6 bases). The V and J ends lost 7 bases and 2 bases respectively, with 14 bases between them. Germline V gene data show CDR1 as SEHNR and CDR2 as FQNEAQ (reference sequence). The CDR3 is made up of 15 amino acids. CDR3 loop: CASNGPSDNTGELFF. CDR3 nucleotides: TGTGCCAGCAACGGTCCTAGCGACAACACCGGGGAGCTGTTTTTT.

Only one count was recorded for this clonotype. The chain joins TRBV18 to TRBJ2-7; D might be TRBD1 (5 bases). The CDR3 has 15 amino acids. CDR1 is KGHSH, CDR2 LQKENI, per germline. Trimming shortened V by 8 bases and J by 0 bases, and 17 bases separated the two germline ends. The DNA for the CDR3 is TGTGCCAGCGCCACGACAGAGAGCAGCTCCTACGAGCAGTACTTC. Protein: CASATTESSSYEQYF.

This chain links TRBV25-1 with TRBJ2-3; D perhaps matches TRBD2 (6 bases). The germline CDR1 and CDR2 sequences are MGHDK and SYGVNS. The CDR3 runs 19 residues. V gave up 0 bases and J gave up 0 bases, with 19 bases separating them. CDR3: CASSEYLAGPSRSTDTQYF. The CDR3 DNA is TGTGCCAGCAGTGAATATCTTGCGGGGCCTTCGAGGAGCACAGATACGCAGTATTTT. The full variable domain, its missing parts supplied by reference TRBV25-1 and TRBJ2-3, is EADIYQTPRYLVIGTGKKITLECSQTMGHDKMYWYQQDPGMELHLIHYSYGVNSTEKGDLSSESTVSRIRTEHFPLTLESARPSHTSQYLCASSEYLAGPSRSTDTQYFGPGTRLTVL.